The T cell receptor (beta chain) described here comes from a study of blood T cells in healthy people across ages. Study-level results: In these data, TCR beta diversity tracked strongly with naive T cell percentage. Leaving the PBMCs unsorted stopped any conclusive comparison of naive versus antigen-experienced cells.

The V and J ends lost 7 bases and 10 bases, in that order; junction bases with no gene match: 13. The CDR3 has 15 residues. The germline V gene has CDR1 SGHTA and CDR2 FQGNSA. In the case of this clonotype: The antigen remains undetermined. A much larger clone lies one base from this, so it may be a read error. The conserved final phenylalanine or tryptophan is absent from the CDR3, which likely points to a read error.

The study isolated at least 7 million PBMCs from each sample. A second PCR, run for about 7 to 12 cycles, used a sample-barcoded 5' primer plus a J-beta primer mix. Each cDNA molecule was tagged by a template-switch adaptor that had 12 random nucleotides. TCRdb analysed the 5' RACE reads with MiXCR anew, one entry per CDR3 protein. The sample shows around 870,000 distinct CDR3 sequences, roughly 26% of them seen only once. The sequence was obtained from a woman aged 80 or over in good health. The sequencing input was blood. The J gene is TRBJ2-1, the V gene TRBV7-2; 10 bases fit TRBD2. CDR3 region: CASMGSGGGRFEQFC. The DNA of the CDR3 is TGTGCCAGCATGGGGAGCGGGGGGGGACGTTTCGAGCAGTTCTGC.